This TCR beta chain was captured in a study of blood T cell repertoires in COVID-19. Study-wide background: From the United States, Italy and Spain came samples of acute and convalescent COVID-19. T cells, B-cell-depleted T cells, or PBMCs provided the cDNA or gDNA that served as material.

Original processing methods: By means of reference gene primer amplification, nucleated cell counts were estimated. Some clones are missing from TCRdb's copy, which holds only in-frame ones; the method was immunoSEQ multiplex PCR. Clonal size and the V and J genes are those of that table, whereas D and trimming came from the DNA. This sample has some 150,000 clones; around 84% occur once, and the top ten carry approximately 40%. V was trimmed by 3 bases and J by 6 bases, leaving 14 bases between them. Germline values: CDR1 KGHSH, CDR2 LQKENI. The CDR3 spans 15 residues. The sequenced sample consisted of peripheral blood. This chain links TRBV18 with TRBJ1-4; unclear D gene. The clonotype comes from a human donor in a cohort sampled during active COVID-19. The CDR3, as DNA: TGTGCCAGCTCACCCTTGGCGGGCTCGGATGAAAAACTGTTTTTT. Protein sequence: CASSPLAGSDEKLFF. Supplemented by reference TRBV18 and TRBJ1-4, the full variable domain reads NAGVMQNPRHLVRRRGQEARLRCSPMKGHSHVYWYRQLPEEGLKFMVYLQKENIIDESGMPKERFSAEFPKEGPSILRIQQVVRGDSAAYFCASSPLAGSDEKLFFGSGTQLSVL.